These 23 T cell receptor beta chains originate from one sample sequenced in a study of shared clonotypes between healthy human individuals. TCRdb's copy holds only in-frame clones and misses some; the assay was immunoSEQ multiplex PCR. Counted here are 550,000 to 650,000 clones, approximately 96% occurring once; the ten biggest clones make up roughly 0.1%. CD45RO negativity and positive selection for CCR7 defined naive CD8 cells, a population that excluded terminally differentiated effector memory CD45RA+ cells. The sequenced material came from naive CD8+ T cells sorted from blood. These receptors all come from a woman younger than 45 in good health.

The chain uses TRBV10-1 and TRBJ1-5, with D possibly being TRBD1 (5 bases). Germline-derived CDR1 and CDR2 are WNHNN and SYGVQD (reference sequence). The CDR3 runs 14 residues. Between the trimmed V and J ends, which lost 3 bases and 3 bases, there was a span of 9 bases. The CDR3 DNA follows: TGCGCCAGCAGTGACCGGGGGGACAATCAGCCCCAGCATTTT. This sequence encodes CASSDRGDNQPQHF.

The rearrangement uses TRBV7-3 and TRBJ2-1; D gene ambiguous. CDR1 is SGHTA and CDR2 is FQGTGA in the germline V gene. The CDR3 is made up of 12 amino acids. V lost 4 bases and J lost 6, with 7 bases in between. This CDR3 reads CASSSRPNEQFF. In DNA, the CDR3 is TGTGCCAGCAGCTCTCGTCCCAATGAGCAGTTCTTC. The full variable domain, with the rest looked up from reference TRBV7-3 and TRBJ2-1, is GAGVSQTPSNKVTEKGKYVELRCDPISGHTALYWYRQSLGQGPEFLIYFQGTGAADDSGLPNDRFFAVRPEGSVSTLKIQRTERGDSAVYLCASSSRPNEQFFGPGTRLTVL.

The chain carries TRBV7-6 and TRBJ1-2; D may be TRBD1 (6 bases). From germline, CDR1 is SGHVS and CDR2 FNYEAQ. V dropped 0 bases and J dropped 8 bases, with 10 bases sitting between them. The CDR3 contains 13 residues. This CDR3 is CASSLAAGAGYTF. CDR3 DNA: TGTGCCAGCAGCTTAGCAGCAGGGGCAGGCTACACCTTC.

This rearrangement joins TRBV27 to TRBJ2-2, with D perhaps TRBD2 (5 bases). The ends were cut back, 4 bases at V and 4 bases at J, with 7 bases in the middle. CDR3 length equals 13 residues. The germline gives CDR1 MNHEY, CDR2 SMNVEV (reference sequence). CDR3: CASSSTSTGELFF. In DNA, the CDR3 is TGTGCCAGCAGTTCAACTAGCACCGGGGAGCTGTTTTTT.

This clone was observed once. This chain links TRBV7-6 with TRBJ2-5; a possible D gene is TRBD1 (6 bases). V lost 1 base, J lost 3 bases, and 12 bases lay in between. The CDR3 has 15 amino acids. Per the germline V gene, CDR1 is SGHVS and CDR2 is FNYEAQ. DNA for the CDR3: TGTGCCAGCAGCTTAGGGCAGGGGACCAAAGAGACCCAGTACTTC. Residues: CASSLGQGTKETQYF.

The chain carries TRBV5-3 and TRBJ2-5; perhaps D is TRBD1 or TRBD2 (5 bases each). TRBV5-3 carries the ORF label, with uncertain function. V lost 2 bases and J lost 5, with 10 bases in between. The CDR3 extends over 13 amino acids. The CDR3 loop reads CARSFMGDETQYF. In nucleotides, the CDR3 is TGTGCCAGAAGCTTCATGGGGGATGAGACCCAGTACTTC.

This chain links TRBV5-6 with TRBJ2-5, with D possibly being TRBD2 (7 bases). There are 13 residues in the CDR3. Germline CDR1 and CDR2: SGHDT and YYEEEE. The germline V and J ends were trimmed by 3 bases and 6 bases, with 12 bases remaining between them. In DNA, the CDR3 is TGTGCCAGCAGCTGGGGAGGGGGGAAGACCCAGTACTTC. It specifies CASSWGGGKTQYF.

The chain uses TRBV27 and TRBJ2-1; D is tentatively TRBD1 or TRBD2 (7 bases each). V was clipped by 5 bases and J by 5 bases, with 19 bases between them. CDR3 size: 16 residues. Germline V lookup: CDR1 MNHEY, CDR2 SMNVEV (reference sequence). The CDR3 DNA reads TGTGCCAGCAGTCCACCGACAGGGACTATCCACAATGAGCAGTTCTTC. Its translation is CASSPPTGTIHNEQFF.

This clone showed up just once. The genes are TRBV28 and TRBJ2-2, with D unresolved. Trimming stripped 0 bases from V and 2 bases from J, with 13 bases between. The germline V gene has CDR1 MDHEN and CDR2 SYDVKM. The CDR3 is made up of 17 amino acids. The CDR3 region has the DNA TGTGCCAGCAGTTTATGGGTCGATGTGGGCAACACCGGGGAGCTGTTTTTT. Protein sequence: CASSLWVDVGNTGELFF.

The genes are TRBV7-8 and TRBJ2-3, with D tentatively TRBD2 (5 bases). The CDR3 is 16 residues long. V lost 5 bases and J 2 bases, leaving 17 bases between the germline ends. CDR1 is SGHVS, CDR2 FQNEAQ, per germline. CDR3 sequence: CASSPRLPAPTDTQYF. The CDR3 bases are TGTGCCAGCAGCCCCAGACTACCAGCCCCCACAGATACGCAGTATTTT.

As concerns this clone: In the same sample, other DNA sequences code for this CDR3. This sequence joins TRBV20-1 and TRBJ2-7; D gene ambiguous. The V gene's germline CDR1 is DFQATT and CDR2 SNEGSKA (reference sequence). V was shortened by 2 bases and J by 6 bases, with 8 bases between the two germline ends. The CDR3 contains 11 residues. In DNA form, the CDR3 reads TGCAGTGCTAGACTAGTCTCCGAGCAGTACTTC. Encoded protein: CSARLVSEQYF.

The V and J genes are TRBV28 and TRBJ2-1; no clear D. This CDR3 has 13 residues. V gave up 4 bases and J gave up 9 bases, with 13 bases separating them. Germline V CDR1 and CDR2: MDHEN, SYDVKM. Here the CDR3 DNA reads TGTGCCAGCAGTTCACCTCCCCCGGGTGAGCAGTTCTTC. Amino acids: CASSSPPPGEQFF.

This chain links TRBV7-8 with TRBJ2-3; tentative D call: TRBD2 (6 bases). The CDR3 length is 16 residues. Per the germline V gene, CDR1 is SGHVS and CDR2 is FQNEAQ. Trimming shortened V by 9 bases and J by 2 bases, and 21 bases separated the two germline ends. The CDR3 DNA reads TGTGCCAGGATCCTAGGACTACCTACCCTCACAGATACGCAGTATTTT. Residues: CARILGLPTLTDTQYF.

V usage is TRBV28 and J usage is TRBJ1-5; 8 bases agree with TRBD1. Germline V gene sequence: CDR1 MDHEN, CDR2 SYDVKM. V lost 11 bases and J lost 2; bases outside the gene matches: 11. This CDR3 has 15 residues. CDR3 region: CAGGRGTGRNQPQHF. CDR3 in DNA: TGTGCCGGGGGACGGGGGACAGGCCGCAATCAGCCCCAGCATTTT.

CDR3 coding DNA: TGTGCCAGCAGCGTGCGGGACAGAGACAATGAGCAGTTCTTC. Protein sequence: CASSVRDRDNEQFF. This chain links TRBV9 with TRBJ2-1, with D possibly matching TRBD1 (7 bases). The CDR3 length is 14 residues. Germline loops: CDR1 SGDLS, CDR2 YYNGEE. Trimming shortened V by 2 bases and J by 5 bases, and 11 bases separated the two germline ends.

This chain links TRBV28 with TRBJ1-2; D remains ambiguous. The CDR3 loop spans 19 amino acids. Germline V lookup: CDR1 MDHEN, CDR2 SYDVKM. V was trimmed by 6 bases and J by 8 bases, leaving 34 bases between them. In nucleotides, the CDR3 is TGTGCCAGCAGGTTGAAGGGTTTCTGGAGCGTCGGTCTCCCCGGGGGCTACACCTTC. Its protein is CASRLKGFWSVGLPGGYTF.

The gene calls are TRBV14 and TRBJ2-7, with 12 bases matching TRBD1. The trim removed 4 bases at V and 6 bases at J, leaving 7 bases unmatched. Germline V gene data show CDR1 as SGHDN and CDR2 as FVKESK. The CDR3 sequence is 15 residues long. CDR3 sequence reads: CASSPWGQGASEQYF. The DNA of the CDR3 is TGTGCCAGCAGCCCTTGGGGACAGGGGGCGAGCGAGCAGTACTTC.

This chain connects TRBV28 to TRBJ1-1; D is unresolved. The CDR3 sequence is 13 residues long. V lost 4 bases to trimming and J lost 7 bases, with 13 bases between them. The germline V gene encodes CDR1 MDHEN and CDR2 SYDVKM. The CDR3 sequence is CASSSRPRLEAFF. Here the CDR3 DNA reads TGTGCCAGCAGTTCCCGACCGCGACTTGAAGCTTTCTTT.

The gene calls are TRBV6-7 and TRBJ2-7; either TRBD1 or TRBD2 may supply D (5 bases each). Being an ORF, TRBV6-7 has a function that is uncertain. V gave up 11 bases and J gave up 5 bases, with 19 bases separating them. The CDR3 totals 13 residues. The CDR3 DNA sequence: TGTGCCGCCGAGGATGTGGGGGTAAACGAGCAGTACTTC. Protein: CAAEDVGVNEQYF.

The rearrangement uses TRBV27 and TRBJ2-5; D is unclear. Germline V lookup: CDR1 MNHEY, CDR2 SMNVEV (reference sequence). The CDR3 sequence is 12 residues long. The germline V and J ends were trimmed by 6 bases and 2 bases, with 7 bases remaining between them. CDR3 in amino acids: CASSHTQETQYF. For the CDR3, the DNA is TGTGCCAGCAGCCATACTCAAGAGACCCAGTACTTC.

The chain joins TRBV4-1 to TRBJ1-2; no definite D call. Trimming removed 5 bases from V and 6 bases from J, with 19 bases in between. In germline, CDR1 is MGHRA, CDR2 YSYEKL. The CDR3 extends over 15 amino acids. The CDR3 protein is CASSRHIAKRDGYTF. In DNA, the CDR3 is TGCGCCAGCAGCAGACACATAGCAAAACGAGATGGCTACACCTTC.

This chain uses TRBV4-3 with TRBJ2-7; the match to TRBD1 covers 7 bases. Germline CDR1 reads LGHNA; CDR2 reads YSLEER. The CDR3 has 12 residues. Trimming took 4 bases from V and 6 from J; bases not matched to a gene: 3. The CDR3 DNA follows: TGCGCCAGCAGCCCGACAGGGTTCGAGCAGTACTTC. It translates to CASSPTGFEQYF.

The DNA of the CDR3 is TGTGCCAGTAGTATAGCCCCGGGACTAGCGGGAGTGGATGAGCAGTTCTTC. It is translated as CASSIAPGLAGVDEQFF. The V gene is TRBV19, the J gene TRBJ2-1, with 14 nucleotides matching TRBD2. There are 17 residues in the CDR3. From germline, CDR1 is LNHDA and CDR2 SQIVND (reference sequence). Trimming at V came to 1 base and at J to 8 bases, leaving 7 bases not matched to a gene.